Reported below is one T cell receptor beta chain. Its specificity is not known. The junction departs from the called germline gene at one end, perhaps through a read error. Then a second PCR, running about 6 to 12 cycles, was carried out with a sample-barcoded 5' primer and a J-beta primer mix. Each TCR beta cDNA got a 12-nucleotide random molecular identifier. TCRdb processed the 5' RACE reads anew with MiXCR; each CDR3 protein has one entry. The sample has about 640,000 distinct CDR3 sequences, approximately 30% seen once. Every participating donor contributed 9.5 to 10 milliliters of peripheral blood through a draw. The data originate from a study of blood T cells in healthy people across ages. General study points: Naive CD4+ cell counts and diversity both ran higher in long-lived than in aged donors. Diversity of TCR beta per million T cells declined in a roughly linear way with age.

The receptor's source is a woman older than 75 in good health. The sequencing sample was made of blood.

The CDR3 bases are TGCGCCAGCAGCCAAGATTTAGCTAGCGGGGGGAGGGACAATGGGCAGTTCTTC. As protein: CASSQDLASGGRDNGQFF. V usage is TRBV4-3 and J usage is TRBJ2-1; 11 nucleotides align to TRBD2. This CDR3 has 18 amino acids. Germline V gives CDR1 LGHNA, CDR2 YSLEER.